Sequencing of this TCR beta chain was carried out in a study of beta chain features in type 1 diabetes. Notes on the study in general: All four CD4+ subsets of Type 1 diabetes patients contained TCRB CDR3s that were moderately but significantly shorter.

The entirety of the isolated RNA underwent reverse transcription, so expressed TCRB transcripts were sequenced. The data were produced by immunoSEQ multiplex PCR, yet TCRdb's version contains in-frame clones alone and is incomplete. The sample holds about 240,000 clones, less than 35% seen once. With 4 bases removed from V and 3 bases from J, the gap between germline ends came to 3 bases. CDR3 length equals 11 residues. Germline CDR1 SGHAT, CDR2 FQNNGV. This clone appeared a few times. Its matching antigen is unknown. The specimen sequenced was central memory CD4+ T cells from blood. The V call is TRBV11-2, the J call TRBJ2-5; D not certain. The TCR originated in a young man in good health. This CDR3 reads CASSYKETQYF. The CDR3 DNA follows: TGTGCCAGCAGCTACAAAGAGACCCAGTACTTC.